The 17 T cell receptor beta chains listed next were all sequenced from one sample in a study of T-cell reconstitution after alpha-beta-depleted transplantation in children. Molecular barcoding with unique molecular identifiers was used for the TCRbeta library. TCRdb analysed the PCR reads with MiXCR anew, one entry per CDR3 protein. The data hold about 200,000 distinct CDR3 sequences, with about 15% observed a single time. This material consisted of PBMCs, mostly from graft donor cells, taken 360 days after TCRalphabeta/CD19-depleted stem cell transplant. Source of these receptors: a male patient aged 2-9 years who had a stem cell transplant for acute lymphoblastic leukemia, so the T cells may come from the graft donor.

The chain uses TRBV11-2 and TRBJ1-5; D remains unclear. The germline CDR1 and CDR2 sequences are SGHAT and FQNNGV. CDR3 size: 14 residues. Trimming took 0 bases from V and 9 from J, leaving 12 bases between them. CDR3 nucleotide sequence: TGTGCCAGCAGCTTAGATAGTCAGCTCATGCCCCAGCATTTT. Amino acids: CASSLDSQLMPQHF.

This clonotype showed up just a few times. The CDR3 reads CASSLLLAVMGNEQFF. CDR3 nucleotide sequence: TGTGCCAGCAGCTTGTTGCTAGCGGTTATGGGCAATGAGCAGTTCTTC. The V call is TRBV5-5, the J call TRBJ2-1, with 7 bases aligning to TRBD2. Looked up from germline, CDR1 is SGHKS and CDR2 is YYEKEE (reference sequence). This CDR3 contains 16 residues. Trimming at V came to 1 base and at J to 6 bases, leaving 10 bases not matched to a gene.

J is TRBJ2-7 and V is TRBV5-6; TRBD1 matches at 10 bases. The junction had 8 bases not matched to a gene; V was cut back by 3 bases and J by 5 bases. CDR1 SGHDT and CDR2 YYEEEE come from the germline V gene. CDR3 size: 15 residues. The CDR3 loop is CASSSSGTGVDEQYF. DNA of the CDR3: TGTGCCAGCAGCTCGTCCGGGACAGGGGTCGACGAGCAGTACTTC.

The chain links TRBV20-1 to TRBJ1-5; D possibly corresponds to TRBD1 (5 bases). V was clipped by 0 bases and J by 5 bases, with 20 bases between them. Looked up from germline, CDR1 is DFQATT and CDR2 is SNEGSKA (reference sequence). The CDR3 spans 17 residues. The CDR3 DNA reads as TGCAGTGCTAGAGATGGGGCGAGTGGGGGGAGGCATCAGCCCCAGCATTTT. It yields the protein CSARDGASGGRHQPQHF.

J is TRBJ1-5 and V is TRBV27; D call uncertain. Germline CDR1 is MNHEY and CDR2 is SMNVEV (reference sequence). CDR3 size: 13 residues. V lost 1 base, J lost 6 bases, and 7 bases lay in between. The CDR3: CASSLLGFQPQHF. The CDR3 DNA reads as TGTGCCAGCAGTTTATTAGGGTTTCAGCCCCAGCATTTT.

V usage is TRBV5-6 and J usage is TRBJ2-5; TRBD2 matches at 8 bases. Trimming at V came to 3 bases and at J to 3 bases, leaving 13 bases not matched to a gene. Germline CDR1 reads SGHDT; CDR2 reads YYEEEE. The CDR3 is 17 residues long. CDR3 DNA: TGTGCCAGCAGCTATCGAATCTCGTCGGGACTAGAAGAGACCCAGTACTTC. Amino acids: CASSYRISSGLEETQYF.

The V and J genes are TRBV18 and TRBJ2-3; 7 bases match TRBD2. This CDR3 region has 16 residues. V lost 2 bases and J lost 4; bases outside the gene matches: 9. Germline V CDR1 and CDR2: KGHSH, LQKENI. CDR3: CASSPLGKRGPDTQYF. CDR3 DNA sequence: TGTGCCAGCTCACCATTGGGGAAGCGGGGACCAGATACGCAGTATTTT.

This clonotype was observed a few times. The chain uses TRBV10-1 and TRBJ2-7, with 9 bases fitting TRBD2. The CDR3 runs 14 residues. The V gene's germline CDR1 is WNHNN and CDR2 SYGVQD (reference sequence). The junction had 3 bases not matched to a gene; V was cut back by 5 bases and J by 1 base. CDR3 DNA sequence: TGCGCCAGCAGTTCTAGCGGGGAGTCCTACGAGCAGTACTTC. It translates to CASSSSGESYEQYF.

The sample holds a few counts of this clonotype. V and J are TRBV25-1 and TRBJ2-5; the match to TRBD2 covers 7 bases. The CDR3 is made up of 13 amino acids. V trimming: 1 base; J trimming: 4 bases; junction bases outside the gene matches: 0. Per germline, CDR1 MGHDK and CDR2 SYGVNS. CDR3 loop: CASSEWGGETQYF. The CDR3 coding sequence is TGTGCCAGCAGTGAATGGGGGGGAGAGACCCAGTACTTC.

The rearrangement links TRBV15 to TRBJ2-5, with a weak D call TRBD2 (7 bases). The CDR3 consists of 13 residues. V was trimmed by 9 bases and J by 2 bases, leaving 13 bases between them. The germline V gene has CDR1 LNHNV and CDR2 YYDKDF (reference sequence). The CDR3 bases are TGTGCCACGGGGGGGGCCTTGCAAGAGACCCAGTACTTC. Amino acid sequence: CATGGALQETQYF. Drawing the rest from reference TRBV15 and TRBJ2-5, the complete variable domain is DAMVIQNPRYQVTQFGKPVTLSCSQTLNHNVMYWYQQKSSQAPKLLFHYYDKDFNNEADTPDNFQSRRPNTSFCFLDIRSPGLGDTAMYLCATGGALQETQYFGPGTRLLVL.

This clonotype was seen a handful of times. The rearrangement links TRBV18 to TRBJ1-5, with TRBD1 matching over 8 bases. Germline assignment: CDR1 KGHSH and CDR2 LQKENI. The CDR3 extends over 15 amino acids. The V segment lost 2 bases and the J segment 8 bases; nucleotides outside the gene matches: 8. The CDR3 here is CASSPVGTGLEPQHF. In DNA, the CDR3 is TGTGCCAGCTCACCAGTGGGGACAGGCTTGGAGCCCCAGCATTTT.

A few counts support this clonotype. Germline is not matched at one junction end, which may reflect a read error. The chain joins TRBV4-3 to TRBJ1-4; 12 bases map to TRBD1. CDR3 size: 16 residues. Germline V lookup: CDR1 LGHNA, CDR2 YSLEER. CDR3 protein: CASSKRWDRGLEELFF. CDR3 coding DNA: TGCGCCAGCAGCAAAAGGTGGGACAGGGGGCTTGAAGAACTGTTTTTT.

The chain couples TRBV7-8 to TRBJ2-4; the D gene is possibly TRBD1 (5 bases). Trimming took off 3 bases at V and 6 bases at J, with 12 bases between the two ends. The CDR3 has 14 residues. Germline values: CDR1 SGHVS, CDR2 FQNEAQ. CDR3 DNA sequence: TGTGCCAGCAGCTTTAGCAGGGATGGAAACATTCAGTACTTC. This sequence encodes CASSFSRDGNIQYF. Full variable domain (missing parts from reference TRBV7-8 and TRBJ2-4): GAGVSQSPRYKVAKRGQDVALRCDPISGHVSLFWYQQALGQGPEFLTYFQNEAQLDKSGLPSDRFFAERPEGSVSTLKIQRTQQEDSAVYLCASSFSRDGNIQYFGAGTRLSVL.

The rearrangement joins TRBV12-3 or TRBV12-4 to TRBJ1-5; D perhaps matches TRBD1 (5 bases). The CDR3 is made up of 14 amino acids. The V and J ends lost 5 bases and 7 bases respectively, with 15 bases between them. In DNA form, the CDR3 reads TGTGCCAGCAGTACCGGGGGGTGGGTACAGCCCCAGCATTTT. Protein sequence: CASSTGGWVQPQHF.

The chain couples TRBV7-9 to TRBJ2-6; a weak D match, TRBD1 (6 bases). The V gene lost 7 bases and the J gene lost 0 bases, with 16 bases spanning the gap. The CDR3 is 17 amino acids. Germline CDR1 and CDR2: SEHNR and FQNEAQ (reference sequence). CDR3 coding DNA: TGTGCCAGCAACTCACAGGGTCTCAACTCTGGGGCCAACGTCCTGACTTTC. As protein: CASNSQGLNSGANVLTF.

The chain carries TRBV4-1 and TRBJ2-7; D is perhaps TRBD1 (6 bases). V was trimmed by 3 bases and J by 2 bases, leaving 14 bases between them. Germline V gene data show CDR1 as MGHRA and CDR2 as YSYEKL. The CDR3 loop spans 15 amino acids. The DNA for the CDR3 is TGCGCCAGCAGCCACGCAGGGGTAAGTCCCTACGAGCAGTACTTC. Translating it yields CASSHAGVSPYEQYF.

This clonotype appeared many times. CDR3 sequence: CSASGGTEGYNEQFF. As DNA, the CDR3 is TGCAGTGCTAGTGGGGGGACAGAAGGTTACAATGAGCAGTTCTTC. The chain recombines TRBV20-1 with TRBJ2-1; TRBD1 is a possible D gene (7 bases). The CDR3 extends over 15 amino acids. Germline assignment: CDR1 DFQATT and CDR2 SNEGSKA (reference sequence). Trimming stripped 3 bases from V and 4 bases from J, with 16 bases between.